This T cell receptor (beta chain) was retrieved from a study of control samples from healthy donors and cancer patients. Generated by immunoSEQ multiplex PCR, the TCRdb table keeps only in-frame clones and is missing some. The sample includes about 85,000 clones, approximately 88% seen only once; the top ten take approximately 7.6%. Germline loops: CDR1 WNHNN, CDR2 SYGVQD (reference sequence). The CDR3 is made up of 15 amino acids. V trimming: 8 bases; J trimming: 3 bases; junction bases outside the gene matches: 9. The clonotype originates from an older woman in good health. Sequenced input: blood. The chain couples TRBV10-1 to TRBJ2-1, with TRBD2 matching over 8 bases. CDR3 residues: CASWQGLGLYNEQFF. For the CDR3, the DNA is TGCGCCAGCTGGCAGGGACTAGGACTCTACAATGAGCAGTTCTTC.